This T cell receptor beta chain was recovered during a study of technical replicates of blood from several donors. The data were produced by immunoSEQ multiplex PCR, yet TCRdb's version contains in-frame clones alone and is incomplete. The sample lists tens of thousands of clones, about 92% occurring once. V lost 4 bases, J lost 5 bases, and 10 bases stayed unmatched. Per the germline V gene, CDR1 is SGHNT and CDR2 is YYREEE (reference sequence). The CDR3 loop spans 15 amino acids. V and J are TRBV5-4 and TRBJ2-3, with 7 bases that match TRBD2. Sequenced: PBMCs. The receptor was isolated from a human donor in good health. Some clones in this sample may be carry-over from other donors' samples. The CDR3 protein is CASSLIAGHGDTQYF. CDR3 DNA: TGTGCCAGCAGCCTCATAGCGGGCCACGGAGATACGCAGTATTTT.